The present entry profiles one T cell receptor (beta chain) with its context. Its specificity is not known. This entry is derived from a study of a mutant IDH1 vaccine in newly diagnosed glioma. Study overall: Prior therapy was radiotherapy, temozolomide, or both; most received both.

Study-level points and caveats: Pseudoprogression seemingly bore no relation to changes in top peripheral T cell clonotypes.

Time point indicated: week 11, during vaccination. Every vaccine dose comprised 300 ug of mutant IDH1 20-mer peptide plus topical imiquimod. The data were produced by immunoSEQ multiplex PCR, yet TCRdb's version contains in-frame clones alone and is incomplete. The repertoire includes 35,000 to 50,000 clones, over 80% of them detected once, and around 2.4% sits in the top ten. Sequencing used PBMCs, obtained from a glioma patient whose treatment included an IDH1 peptide vaccine. The origin of this receptor is a man aged 40-49 years with glioma.

In DNA, the CDR3 is TGTGCCAGCAGATCGCCCCGGTTAGGGGGTAGGCAGCCCCAGCATTTT. This codes for CASRSPRLGGRQPQHF. The chain employs TRBV28 and TRBJ1-5, with D possibly TRBD1 on 6 matching bases. The V end lost 6 bases, the J end lost 7 bases, and 22 bases lay between the germline ends. Germline CDR1 reads MDHEN; CDR2 reads SYDVKM. The CDR3 sequence is 16 residues long.